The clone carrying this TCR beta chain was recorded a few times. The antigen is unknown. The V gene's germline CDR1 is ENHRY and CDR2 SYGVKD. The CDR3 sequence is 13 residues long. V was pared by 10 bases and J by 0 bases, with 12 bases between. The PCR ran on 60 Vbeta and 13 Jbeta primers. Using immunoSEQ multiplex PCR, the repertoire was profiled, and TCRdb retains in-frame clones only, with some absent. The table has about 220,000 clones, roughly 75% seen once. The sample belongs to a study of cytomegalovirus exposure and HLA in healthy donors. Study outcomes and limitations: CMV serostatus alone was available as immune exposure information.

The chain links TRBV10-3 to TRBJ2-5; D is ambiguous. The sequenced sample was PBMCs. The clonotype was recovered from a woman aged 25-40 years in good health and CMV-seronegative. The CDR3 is CATSGQDQETQYF. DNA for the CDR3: TGTGCCACTTCCGGCCAGGACCAAGAGACCCAGTACTTC.